A single sample is the source of the 3 T cell receptor beta chains below, sequenced in a study of early T cells in non-severe SARS-CoV-2 infection. TCRdb reanalysed the 5' RACE reads using MiXCR and keeps one entry per CDR3 protein. The sample records about 100,000 distinct CDR3 sequences, more than 9.5% being singletons. The specimen was whole blood. The receptor source for this set is an adult who was a healthcare worker with PCR-confirmed SARS-CoV-2 infection or an uninfected control (not recorded which).

This clonotype has just a few counts. The rearrangement joins TRBV20-1 to TRBJ2-3; D remains unclear. Between the trimmed V and J ends, which lost 3 bases and 6 bases, there was a span of 13 bases. The CDR3 loop spans 13 amino acids. The germline CDR1 and CDR2 sequences are DFQATT and SNEGSKA (reference sequence). The CDR3 spells CSARILFTDTQYF. The CDR3 nucleotides read TGCAGTGCTAGGATATTATTCACGGATACGCAGTATTTT.

The rearrangement uses TRBV2 and TRBJ2-7; D ambiguous. Germline CDR1 and CDR2: SNHLY and FYNNEI. Trimming cost V 1 base and J 3 bases, with 10 bases left between them. The CDR3 has 14 amino acids. CDR3 loop: CASSEGGRIYEQYF. CDR3 DNA sequence: TGTGCCAGCAGTGAAGGCGGCAGGATCTACGAGCAGTACTTC.

The V and J genes are TRBV28 and TRBJ1-1, with a weak D call TRBD1 (5 bases). The CDR3 has 14 residues. V dropped 4 bases and J dropped 11 bases, with 20 bases sitting between them. Germline V gene sequence: CDR1 MDHEN, CDR2 SYDVKM. CDR3 DNA sequence: TGTGCCAGCAGTTCCCACAGAGGGACCTCTTGGGCTTTCTTT. Translation gives CASSSHRGTSWAFF.